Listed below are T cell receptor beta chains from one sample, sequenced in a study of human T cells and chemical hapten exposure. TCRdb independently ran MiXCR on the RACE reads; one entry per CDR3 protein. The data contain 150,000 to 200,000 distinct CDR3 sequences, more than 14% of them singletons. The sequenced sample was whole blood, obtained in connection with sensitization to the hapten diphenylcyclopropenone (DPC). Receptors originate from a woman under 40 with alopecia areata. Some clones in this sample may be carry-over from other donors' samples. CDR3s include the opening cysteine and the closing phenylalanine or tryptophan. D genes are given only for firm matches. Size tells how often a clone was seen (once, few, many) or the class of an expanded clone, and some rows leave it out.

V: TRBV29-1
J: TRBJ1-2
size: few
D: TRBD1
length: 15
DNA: TGCAGCGTTGTCCCCTCAGGACAGGGGGGCTATGGCTACACCTTC
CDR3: CSVVPSGQGGYGYTF

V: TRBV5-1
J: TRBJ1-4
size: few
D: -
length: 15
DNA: TGCGCCAGCAGCTTGGAAGCAAGGGGCCAAGAAAAACTGTTTTTT
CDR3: CASSLEARGQEKLFF

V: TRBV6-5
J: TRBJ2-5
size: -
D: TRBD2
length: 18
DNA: TGTGCCAGCAGGGGAACTAGCGGGGGCCTTCCGTTGCCAGAGACCCAGTACTTC
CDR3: CASRGTSGGLPLPETQYF

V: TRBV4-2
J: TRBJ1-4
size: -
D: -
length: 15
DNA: TGTGCCAGCAGCCAAGAGACAGCTTCTAATGAAAAACTGTTTTTT
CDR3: CASSQETASNEKLFF

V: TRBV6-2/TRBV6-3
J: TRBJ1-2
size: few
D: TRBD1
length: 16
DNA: TGTGCCAGCATTCGCGTTCCGGGACAGAGAGACTATGGCTACACCTTC
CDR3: CASIRVPGQRDYGYTF

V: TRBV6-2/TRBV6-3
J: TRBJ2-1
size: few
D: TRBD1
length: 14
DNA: TGTGCCAGCAGAGGACAGGGACAATACAACGAGCAGTTCTTC
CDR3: CASRGQGQYNEQFF

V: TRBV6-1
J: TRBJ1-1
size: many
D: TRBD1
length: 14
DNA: TGTGCCAGCGGGAGACAGGGAAGGGGCACTGAAGCTTTCTTT
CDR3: CASGRQGRGTEAFF

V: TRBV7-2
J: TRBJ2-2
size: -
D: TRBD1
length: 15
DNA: TGTGCCAGCAGCTTCCGGGACAGGAACACCGGGGAGCTGTTTTTT
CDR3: CASSFRDRNTGELFF

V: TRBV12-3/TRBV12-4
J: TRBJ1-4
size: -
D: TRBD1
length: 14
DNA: TGTGCCAGCAGTTTAAGGGACAGAGATGAAAAACTGTTTTTT
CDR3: CASSLRDRDEKLFF

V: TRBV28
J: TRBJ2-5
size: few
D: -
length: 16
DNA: TGTGCCAGCAGTTTAGTCCAGCGGGCGTACCAAGAGACCCAGTACTTC
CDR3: CASSLVQRAYQETQYF

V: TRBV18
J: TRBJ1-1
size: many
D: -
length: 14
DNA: TGTGCCAGCTCACCAGGGACTCTCAACACTGAAGCTTTCTTT
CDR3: CASSPGTLNTEAFF

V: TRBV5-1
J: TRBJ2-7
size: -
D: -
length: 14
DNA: TGCGCCAGCACCACGGAGGGGCTCTCCTACGAGCAGTACTTC
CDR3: CASTTEGLSYEQYF

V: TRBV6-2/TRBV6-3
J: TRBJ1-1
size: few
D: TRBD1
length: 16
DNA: TGTGCCAGCCGGGACAGGGGCCCGGCTAAGAACACTGAAGCTTTCTTT
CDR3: CASRDRGPAKNTEAFF

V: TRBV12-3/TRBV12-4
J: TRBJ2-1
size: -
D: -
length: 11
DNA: TGTGCCAGCAGCCCCCTTTATGAGCAGTTCTTC
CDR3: CASSPLYEQFF

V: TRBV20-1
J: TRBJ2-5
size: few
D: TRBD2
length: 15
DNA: TGCAGTGCCGTGAGACTAGCGGGACGACAAGAGACCCAGTACTTC
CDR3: CSAVRLAGRQETQYF

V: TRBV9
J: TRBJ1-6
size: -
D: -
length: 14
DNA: TGTGCCAGCAGCGTAGAGGGGATGGATTCACCCCTCCACTTT
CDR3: CASSVEGMDSPLHF

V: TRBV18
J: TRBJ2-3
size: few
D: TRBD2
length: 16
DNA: TGTGCCAGCTCACAGACTAGCGGGGGCATCACAGATACGCAGTATTTT
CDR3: CASSQTSGGITDTQYF

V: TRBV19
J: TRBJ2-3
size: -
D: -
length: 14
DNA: TGTGCCAGTAGTATCACGTATGGGCAAGATACGCAGTATTTT
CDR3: CASSITYGQDTQYF

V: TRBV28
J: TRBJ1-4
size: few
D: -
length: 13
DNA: TGTGCCAGCAGTTTCGTTGGGAGAGAAAAACTGTTTTTT
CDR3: CASSFVGREKLFF

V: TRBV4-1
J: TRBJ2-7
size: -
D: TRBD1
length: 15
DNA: TGCGCCAGCAGCCACCAGGACAGGGGTCCCTACGAGCAGTACTTC
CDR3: CASSHQDRGPYEQYF

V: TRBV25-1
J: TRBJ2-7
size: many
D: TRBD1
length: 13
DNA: TGTGCCAGCAGCGGGACAGGGACCTACGAGCAGTACTTC
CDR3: CASSGTGTYEQYF

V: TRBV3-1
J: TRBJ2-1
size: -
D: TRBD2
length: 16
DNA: TGTGCCAGCAGCCAATCTAGCGGGAGGACGCACAATGAGCAGTTCTTC
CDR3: CASSQSSGRTHNEQFF

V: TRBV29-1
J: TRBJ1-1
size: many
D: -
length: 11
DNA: TGCAGCGCCGGACAGCTTGGAGGAGCTTTCTTT
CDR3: CSAGQLGGAFF

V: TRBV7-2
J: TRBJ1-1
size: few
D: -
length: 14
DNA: TGTGCCAGCACCTTTACAGGATTCAACACTGAAGCTTTCTTT
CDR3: CASTFTGFNTEAFF

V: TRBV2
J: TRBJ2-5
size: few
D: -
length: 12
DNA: TGTGCCAGCAACCGAGAGGGGGAGACCCAGTACTTC
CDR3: CASNREGETQYF

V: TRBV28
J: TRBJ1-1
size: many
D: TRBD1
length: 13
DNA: TGTGCCAGTAAGACAGGGGTGGGGACTGAAGCTTTCTTT
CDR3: CASKTGVGTEAFF

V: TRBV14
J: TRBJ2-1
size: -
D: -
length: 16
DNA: TGTGCCAGCAGCCAAGGGACCCCCAGGTGGAGCAATGAGCAGTTCTTC
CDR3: CASSQGTPRWSNEQFF

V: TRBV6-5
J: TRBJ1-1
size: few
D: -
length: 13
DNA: TGTGCCAGCAGTTACTTCCAGGGGACCGAAGCTTTCTTT
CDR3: CASSYFQGTEAFF

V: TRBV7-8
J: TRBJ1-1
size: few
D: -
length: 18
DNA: TGTGCCAGCAGCTCACGACAGATCTTTAAATCTCGGGACACTGAAGCTTTCTTT
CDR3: CASSSRQIFKSRDTEAFF

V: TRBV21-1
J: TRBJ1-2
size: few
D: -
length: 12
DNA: TGTGCCAGCAGCACATTTCAGGATGGCTACACCTTC
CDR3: CASSTFQDGYTF

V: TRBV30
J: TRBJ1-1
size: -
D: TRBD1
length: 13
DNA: TGTGCCTGGTTGGGACAGCTAGCCACTGAAGCTTTCTTT
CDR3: CAWLGQLATEAFF

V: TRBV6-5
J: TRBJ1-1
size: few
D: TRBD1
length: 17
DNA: TGTGCCAGCAGTTCCCGCCTCGGAGGGGGCGCTGACACTGAAGCTTTCTTT
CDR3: CASSSRLGGGADTEAFF

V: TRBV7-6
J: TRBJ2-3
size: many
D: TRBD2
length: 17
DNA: TGTGCCAGCAGCCCGTATAGGCTAGCGGGGGTTGCAGATACGCAGTATTTT
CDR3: CASSPYRLAGVADTQYF

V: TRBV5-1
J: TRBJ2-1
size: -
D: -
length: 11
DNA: TGCGCCAGCAGCTTGGGGGCAGAGCAGTTCTTC
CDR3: CASSLGAEQFF

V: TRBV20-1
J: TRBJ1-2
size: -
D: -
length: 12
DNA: TGCAGTGCTAGGGACTATTCCTATGGCTACACCTTC
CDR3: CSARDYSYGYTF

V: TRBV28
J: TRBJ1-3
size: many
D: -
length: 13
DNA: TGTGCCAGCACCCCGAACTCTGGAAACACCATATATTTT
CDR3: CASTPNSGNTIYF

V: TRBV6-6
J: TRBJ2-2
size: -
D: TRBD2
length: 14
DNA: TGTGCCAGCTGCGGGAGGATGAACACCGGGGAGCTGTTTTTT
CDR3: CASCGRMNTGELFF

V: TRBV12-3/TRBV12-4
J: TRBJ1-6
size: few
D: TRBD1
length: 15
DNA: TGTGCCAGCAGTTGGGACAGGGCTATGAATTCACCCCTCCACTTT
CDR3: CASSWDRAMNSPLHF

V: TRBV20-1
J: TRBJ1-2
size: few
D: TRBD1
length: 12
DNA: TGCAGTGCTCTACAGGGGACTTATGGCTACACCTTC
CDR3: CSALQGTYGYTF

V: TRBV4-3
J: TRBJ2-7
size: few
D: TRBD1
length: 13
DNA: TGCGCCAGCAGCCAGAAAACAGGGGATGAGCAGTACTTC
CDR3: CASSQKTGDEQYF

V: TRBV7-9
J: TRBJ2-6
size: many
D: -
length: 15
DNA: TGTGCCAGCAGCTTAGCGGAGACTGGGGCCAACGTCCTGACTTTC
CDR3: CASSLAETGANVLTF

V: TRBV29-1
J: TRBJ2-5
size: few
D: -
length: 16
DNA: TGCAGCGTCGCTGGGATTGGAGAGGGCCTCATCGAGACCCAGTACTTC
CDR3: CSVAGIGEGLIETQYF

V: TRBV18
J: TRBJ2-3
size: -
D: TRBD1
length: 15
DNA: TGTGCCAGCTCACCCCGGACAGGGAGCACAGATACGCAGTATTTT
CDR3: CASSPRTGSTDTQYF

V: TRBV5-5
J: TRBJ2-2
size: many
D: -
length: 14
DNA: TGTGCCAGCAGCCCAGGGGTCGGCACCGGGGAGCTGTTTTTT
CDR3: CASSPGVGTGELFF

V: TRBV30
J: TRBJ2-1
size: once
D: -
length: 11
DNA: TGTGCCTGGACCCGCGGGGACAGTCAGTTCTTC
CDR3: CAWTRGDSQFF

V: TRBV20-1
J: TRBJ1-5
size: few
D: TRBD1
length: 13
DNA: TGCAGTGCTAGAGGACAGGGGGGACAGCCCCAGCATTTT
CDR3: CSARGQGGQPQHF

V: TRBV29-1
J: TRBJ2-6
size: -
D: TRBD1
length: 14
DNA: TGCAGCGTTACCGACAGGGCTGGGGCCAACGTCCTGACTTTC
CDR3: CSVTDRAGANVLTF

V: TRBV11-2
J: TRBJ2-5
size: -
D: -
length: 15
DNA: TGTGCCAGCAGCTTCCGATCGGGGAACCAAGAGACCCAGTACTTC
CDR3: CASSFRSGNQETQYF

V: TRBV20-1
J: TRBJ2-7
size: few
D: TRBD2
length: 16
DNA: TGCAGTGCTCGGGGCGGGTTAGGCGGGAGTGAGTACGAGCAGTACTTC
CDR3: CSARGGLGGSEYEQYF

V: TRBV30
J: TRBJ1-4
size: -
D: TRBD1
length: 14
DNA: TGTGCCTGGCGCTGGAGGGGAGGGGGCGAAAAACTGTTTTTT
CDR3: CAWRWRGGGEKLFF

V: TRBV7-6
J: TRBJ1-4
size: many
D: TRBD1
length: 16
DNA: TGTGCCAGCAGCCTCGAGAGGACAGGGGGGAATGAAAAACTGTTTTTT
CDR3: CASSLERTGGNEKLFF

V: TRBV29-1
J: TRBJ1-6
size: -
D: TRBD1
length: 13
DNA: TGCAGCGTCCGGACAGGGGATAATTCACCCCTCCACTTT
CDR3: CSVRTGDNSPLHF